Each of the 32 T cell receptor beta chains below was sequenced from the same sample in a study of cytomegalovirus exposure and HLA in healthy donors. The PCR was carried out with 60 Vbeta primers and 13 Jbeta primers. The data were produced by immunoSEQ multiplex PCR, yet TCRdb's version contains in-frame clones alone and is incomplete. The table has 150,000 to 200,000 clones, about 65% seen once. The specimen was PBMCs. The receptors stem from a woman aged 18-29 years in good health and CMV-seropositive.

This clone appeared a few times. The CDR3 protein is CASSQGTGPNSPLHF. The CDR3 region has the DNA TGTGCCAGCAGCCAAGGGACAGGCCCTAATTCACCCCTCCACTTT. The chain links TRBV7-3 to TRBJ1-6, with 8 bases fitting TRBD1. The CDR3 has 15 amino acids. V was clipped by 5 bases and J by 6 bases; unmatched bases: 6. Germline CDR1 is SGHTA and CDR2 is FQGTGA.

The chain joins TRBV6-5 to TRBJ1-4; 7 nucleotides agree with TRBD1. Germline V gene data show CDR1 as MNHEY and CDR2 as SVGAGI. V shed 4 bases, J shed 4 bases, and the junction held 3 bases outside the gene matches. This CDR3 is 14 amino acids long. CDR3 nucleotide sequence: TGTGCCAGCAGTTCGGGACAGCATAATGAAAAACTGTTTTTT. This encodes CASSSGQHNEKLFF.

V gene TRBV2 combines with J gene TRBJ1-6; D uncertain. The germline V and J ends were trimmed by 4 bases and 0 bases, with 7 bases remaining between them. CDR1 is SNHLY and CDR2 is FYNNEI in the germline V gene. The CDR3 is made up of 15 amino acids. The CDR3 reads CASSVQSSYNSPLHF. The DNA for the CDR3 is TGTGCCAGCAGTGTACAGAGCTCCTATAATTCACCCCTCCACTTT.

The chain joins TRBV28 to TRBJ2-7; 8 positions agree with TRBD1. Germline V gene lookup returns CDR1 MDHEN and CDR2 SYDVKM. This CDR3 is 13 amino acids long. V shed 6 bases and J 4 bases; nucleotides not matched to a gene: 5. The CDR3, as DNA: TGTGCCAGCAGCGACAGGGGATCATACGAGCAGTACTTC. Its translation is CASSDRGSYEQYF.

The rearrangement uses TRBV29-1 and TRBJ1-4; 8 nucleotides match TRBD1. V trimming: 4 bases; J trimming: 8 bases; junction bases outside the gene matches: 3. CDR1 is SQVTM and CDR2 is ANQGSEA in the germline V gene. The CDR3 is 12 residues long. The CDR3 region has the DNA TGCAGCGTTGTTGCAGGGGGCGAAAAACTGTTTTTT. Translating gives CSVVAGGEKLFF.

There are a few counts of this clone. The chain links TRBV2 to TRBJ2-3; 9 bases align to TRBD1. J gave up 2 bases and V 6 bases, and 12 bases lay outside the gene matches. The CDR3 extends over 17 amino acids. Germline V gene data show CDR1 as SNHLY and CDR2 as FYNNEI. The CDR3, as DNA: TGTGCCAGCAGCCCCAGAGGGACAGGGTCCTTCACAGATACGCAGTATTTT. This sequence encodes CASSPRGTGSFTDTQYF.

The gene calls are TRBV10-3 and TRBJ1-2, with a tentative D call TRBD1 (5 bases). This CDR3 region has 15 residues. The germline V gene encodes CDR1 ENHRY and CDR2 SYGVKD. V was trimmed by 2 bases and J by 5 bases, leaving 15 bases between them. This CDR3 is CAISETTEHLYGYTF. In nucleotides, the CDR3 is TGTGCCATCAGTGAGACGACAGAACATCTGTATGGCTACACCTTC.

The chain has TRBV28 and TRBJ2-4; possibly TRBD2 for D (5 bases). The length of the CDR3 is 14 residues. Germline CDR1 MDHEN, CDR2 SYDVKM. V lost 9 bases and J lost 6, with 18 bases in between. The CDR3, as DNA: TGTGCCAGTGGATTTCGGGGTGGTAGAAACATTCAGTACTTC. Encoded protein: CASGFRGGRNIQYF. The complete variable domain, with remaining parts taken from reference TRBV28 and TRBJ2-4, reads DVKVTQSSRYLVKRTGEKVFLECVQDMDHENMFWYRQDPGLGLRLIYFSYDVKMKEKGDIPEGYSVSREKKERFSLILESASTNQTSMYLCASGFRGGRNIQYFGAGTRLSVL.

The chain combines TRBV5-4 with TRBJ2-7; 7 nucleotides agree with TRBD1. The CDR3 runs to 14 residues. CDR1 is SGHNT and CDR2 is YYREEE in the germline V gene (reference sequence). V lost 2 bases to trimming and J lost 3 bases; unmatched junction nucleotides: 5. This chain's CDR3 is CASSFGQVGYEQYF. DNA for the CDR3: TGTGCCAGCAGCTTCGGACAGGTCGGCTACGAGCAGTACTTC. The full variable domain, in which reference TRBV5-4 and TRBJ2-7 provide the parts outside the CDR3, is ETGVTQSPTHLIKTRGQQVTLRCSSQSGHNTVSWYQQALGQGPQFIFQYYREEENGRGNFPPRFSGLQFPNYSSELNVNALELDDSALYLCASSFGQVGYEQYFGPGTRLTVT.

This clone was counted only a few times. The chain is built from TRBV7-2 and TRBJ2-3; TRBD2 aligns across 12 bases. Losses at the gene ends were 1 base for V and 1 base for J; bases not matched to a gene: 9. CDR1 is SGHTA, CDR2 FQGNSA, per germline. This CDR3 comprises 19 residues. CDR3 in amino acids: CASSLVPSGLAGRTDTQYF. The CDR3 DNA sequence: TGTGCCAGCAGCTTAGTCCCTTCCGGACTAGCGGGACGCACAGATACGCAGTATTTT.

The chain joins TRBV5-1 to TRBJ2-5, with TRBD2 matching over 7 bases. The better agreement between TRBJ2-7 and the DNA end casts doubt on the J call. This CDR3 contains 15 residues. Germline lookup yields CDR1 SGHRS and CDR2 YFSETQ. CDR3 loop: CASSREGAGTYEQYF. For the CDR3, the DNA is TGCGCCAGCAGTAGAGAGGGAGCGGGAACCTACGAGCAGTACTTC.

J is TRBJ2-5 and V is TRBV4-1; D may be TRBD2 (6 bases). The CDR3 spans 17 residues. V lost 4 bases and J lost 5, with 23 bases in between. Per the germline V gene, CDR1 is MGHRA and CDR2 is YSYEKL. The CDR3 sequence: CASSLGGTGRGLETQYF. CDR3 DNA sequence: TGCGCCAGCAGCCTGGGGGGTACCGGGAGAGGGTTGGAGACCCAGTACTTC.

The chain has TRBV6-6 and TRBJ2-5; TRBD1 is a possible D gene (6 bases). Deletions cut 7 bases from V and 2 bases from J, with 11 bases between. The germline CDR1 and CDR2 sequences are MNHNY and SVGAGI (reference sequence). The CDR3 has 13 residues. In DNA form, the CDR3 reads TGTGCCAGCACCTTACAGGGACAAGAGACCCAGTACTTC. Its translation is CASTLQGQETQYF.

The chain combines TRBV30 with TRBJ2-2; TRBD1 matches 10 bases. Germline CDR1 is GTSNPN and CDR2 is SVGIG (reference sequence). V was clipped by 2 bases and J by 3 bases; unmatched bases: 9. The CDR3 runs 17 residues. The CDR3 region is CAWSRGGGTGDTGELFF. CDR3 sequence (DNA): TGTGCCTGGAGTAGGGGGGGAGGGACAGGGGACACCGGGGAGCTGTTTTTT.

This chain uses TRBV4-1 with TRBJ1-5, with 7 bases aligning to TRBD1. V trimming: 0 bases; J trimming: 4 bases; junction bases outside the gene matches: 9. The length of the CDR3 is 17 residues. Germline V gives CDR1 MGHRA, CDR2 YSYEKL. The DNA for the CDR3 is TGCGCCAGCAGCCAAGAATCCGGGACAGAGCTAAATCAGCCCCAGCATTTT. This gives the protein CASSQESGTELNQPQHF.

The gene calls are TRBV7-9 and TRBJ1-2; 8 bases line up with TRBD1. The V gene's germline CDR1 is SEHNR and CDR2 FQNEAQ (reference sequence). This CDR3 contains 13 residues. Trimming took 5 bases from V and 6 from J; bases not matched to a gene: 5. CDR3 nucleotide sequence: TGTGCCAGCAGCCCAGGACAGGGAAATGGCTACACCTTC. It specifies CASSPGQGNGYTF. Combining the CDR3 with reference TRBV7-9 and TRBJ1-2 gives the whole variable domain DTGVSQNPRHKITKRGQNVTFRCDPISEHNRLYWYRQTLGQGPEFLTYFQNEAQLEKSRLLSDRFSAERPKGSFSTLEIQRTEQGDSAMYLCASSPGQGNGYTFGSGTRLTVV.

The rearrangement uses TRBV29-1 and TRBJ2-2; 7 nucleotides line up with TRBD1. The CDR3 has 15 residues. Germline CDR1 SQVTM, CDR2 ANQGSEA. Unmatched junction bases numbered 7, after V lost 3 bases and J lost 3 bases. The CDR3 DNA reads as TGCAGCGTTGACTCTGGACAGGAGGACACCGGGGAGCTGTTTTTT. Translated, it gives CSVDSGQEDTGELFF.

V gene TRBV27 combines with J gene TRBJ2-1; 9 bases line up with TRBD1. This CDR3 is 15 amino acids long. CDR1 is MNHEY and CDR2 is SMNVEV in the germline V gene (reference sequence). Trimming removed 3 bases from V and 6 bases from J; junction bases left unmatched: 6. DNA of the CDR3: TGTGCCAGCAGTTTTGGGGGACAGGGACCCAATGAGCAGTTCTTC. Translating gives CASSFGGQGPNEQFF.

This clone was counted only a few times. The chain has TRBV11-2 and TRBJ2-7; tentatively, D is TRBD1 (5 bases). CDR1 is SGHAT, CDR2 FQNNGV, per germline. The V end was cut by 3 bases, the J end by 4 bases, with 25 bases between. The CDR3 has 18 residues. The CDR3 spells CASSLALPLGPTGYEQYF. For the CDR3, the DNA is TGTGCCAGCAGCTTGGCCCTTCCATTGGGGCCAACGGGTTACGAGCAGTACTTC.

V gene TRBV11-2 combines with J gene TRBJ2-1, with TRBD2 as a possible D gene (5 bases). CDR1 and CDR2 (germline): SGHAT, FQNNGV. V shed 4 bases and J shed 10 bases, with 20 bases lying between them. This CDR3 region has 15 residues. The CDR3: CASSSPSSVLGEQFF. CDR3 coding DNA: TGTGCCAGCAGCTCGCCTAGTAGCGTCCTTGGGGAGCAGTTCTTC. Combining the CDR3 with reference TRBV11-2 and TRBJ2-1 gives the whole variable domain EAGVAQSPRYKIIEKRQSVAFWCNPISGHATLYWYQQILGQGPKLLIQFQNNGVVDDSQLPKDRFSAERLKGVDSTLKIQPAKLEDSAVYLCASSSPSSVLGEQFFGPGTRLTVL.

The rearrangement joins TRBV28 to TRBJ2-1; D might be TRBD2 (5 bases). Trimming removed 3 bases from V and 1 base from J, with 22 bases in between. The CDR3 runs 19 residues. In germline, CDR1 is MDHEN, CDR2 SYDVKM. Written as DNA, the CDR3 is TGTGCCAGCAGTTTTTCGTATGCGCCAAGGGAGATATCCTACAATGAGCAGTTCTTC. The encoded protein is CASSFSYAPREISYNEQFF. The full variable domain, completed using reference TRBV28 and TRBJ2-1, is DVKVTQSSRYLVKRTGEKVFLECVQDMDHENMFWYRQDPGLGLRLIYFSYDVKMKEKGDIPEGYSVSREKKERFSLILESASTNQTSMYLCASSFSYAPREISYNEQFFGPGTRLTVL.

J is TRBJ2-5 and V is TRBV4-2, with D unclear. Trimming took 1 base from V and 5 from J, leaving 11 bases between them. CDR3 size: 14 residues. Germline lookup yields CDR1 LGHNA and CDR2 YNFKEQ. CDR3 protein: CASSQGTGRETQYF. DNA for the CDR3: TGTGCCAGCAGCCAAGGAACCGGTCGCGAGACCCAGTACTTC.

This clone has only a few counts. The V call is TRBV5-4, the J call TRBJ1-1; TRBD1 aligns across 7 bases. The CDR3 runs to 11 residues. Germline CDR1 SGHNT, CDR2 YYREEE (reference sequence). V shed 3 bases, J shed 8 bases, and the junction held 1 base outside the gene matches. The CDR3 DNA reads TGTGCCAGCAGCTCACAGGGGGAAGCTTTCTTT. Translated: CASSSQGEAFF.

This clone was seen a few times. The chain uses TRBV5-6 and TRBJ2-7; 8 nucleotides line up with TRBD2. CDR3 length: 16 amino acids. Germline lookup yields CDR1 SGHDT and CDR2 YYEEEE. V was clipped by 3 bases and J by 2 bases; unmatched bases: 10. The CDR3 nucleotides read TGTGCCAGCAGCTCGCCTCTCGGGGGGGTAACCTACGAGCAGTACTTC. Its protein is CASSSPLGGVTYEQYF.

In this sample, this clone turned up a few times. The chain recombines TRBV6-5 with TRBJ2-7, with 11 bases aligning to TRBD1. The junction had 4 bases not matched to a gene; V was cut back by 3 bases and J by 0 bases. The CDR3 length is 16 residues. Germline V CDR1 and CDR2: MNHEY, SVGAGI. The DNA for the CDR3 is TGTGCCAGCAGTTATGTAGGGACAGGGGGCTCCTACGAGCAGTACTTC. This sequence encodes CASSYVGTGGSYEQYF.

This clone was picked up a small number of times. The chain couples TRBV27 to TRBJ1-5; TRBD1 is a possible D gene (6 bases). The V end was cut by 5 bases, the J end by 2 bases, with 10 bases between. The V gene's germline CDR1 is MNHEY and CDR2 SMNVEV (reference sequence). The CDR3 runs to 14 residues. This CDR3 is CASSPRGGNQPQHF. The DNA of the CDR3 is TGTGCCAGCAGTCCCAGGGGCGGCAATCAGCCCCAGCATTTT.

This CDR3 reads CASSYGVESAYETQYF. The CDR3 DNA sequence: TGTGCCAGCAGTTATGGCGTGGAGTCGGCTTATGAGACCCAGTACTTC. This chain joins TRBV28 and TRBJ2-5; unclear D gene. The V gene lost 4 bases and the J gene lost 5 bases, with 20 bases spanning the gap. CDR1 is MDHEN and CDR2 is SYDVKM in the germline V gene. This CDR3 has 16 amino acids.

This clone turned up a few times. The chain couples TRBV2 to TRBJ1-2; 8 bases are shared with TRBD1. J was trimmed by 6 bases and V by 6 bases; bases with no gene match: 0. Germline V gene data show CDR1 as SNHLY and CDR2 as FYNNEI. This CDR3 has 11 residues. The CDR3 spells CASRGQDGYTF. CDR3 sequence (DNA): TGTGCCAGCAGGGGACAGGATGGCTACACCTTC.

The chain is built from TRBV30 and TRBJ2-7; TRBD2 might be the D (6 bases). Germline CDR1 reads GTSNPN; CDR2 reads SVGIG (reference sequence). The CDR3 contains 13 residues. Trimming cost V 4 bases and J 0 bases, with 10 bases left between them. The CDR3 spells CAWNFGSSYEQYF. CDR3 coding DNA: TGTGCCTGGAACTTCGGGAGCTCCTACGAGCAGTACTTC. The entire variable domain, with the rest obtained from reference TRBV30 and TRBJ2-7, is as follows: SQTIHQWPATLVQPVGSPLSLECTVEGTSNPNLYWYRQAAGRGLQLLFYSVGIGQISSEVPQNLSASRPQDRQFILSSKKLLLSDSGFYLCAWNFGSSYEQYFGPGTRLTVT.

V is TRBV5-1 and J is TRBJ2-1; no firm D call. Germline V CDR1 and CDR2: SGHRS, YFSETQ. The CDR3 extends over 13 amino acids. V lost 0 bases, J lost 7 bases, and 8 bases lay in between. The CDR3 sequence is CASSLAVGNEQFF. The DNA for the CDR3 is TGCGCCAGCAGCTTGGCCGTCGGGAATGAGCAGTTCTTC. The full variable domain, its missing parts supplied by reference TRBV5-1 and TRBJ2-1, is KAGVTQTPRYLIKTRGQQVTLSCSPISGHRSVSWYQQTPGQGLQFLFEYFSETQRNKGNFPGRFSGRQFSNSRSEMNVSTLELGDSALYLCASSLAVGNEQFFGPGTRLTVL.

V gene TRBV30 combines with J gene TRBJ1-1; TRBD1 agrees at 7 bases. The junction had 8 bases not matched to a gene; V was cut back by 4 bases and J by 3 bases. CDR1 is GTSNPN and CDR2 is SVGIG in the germline V gene (reference sequence). The length of the CDR3 is 14 residues. CDR3 sequence reads: CAWKRADRDTEAFF. Written as DNA, the CDR3 is TGTGCCTGGAAAAGGGCCGACAGGGACACTGAAGCTTTCTTT.

The genes are TRBV5-8 and TRBJ2-2, with D maybe TRBD1 (6 bases). CDR1 and CDR2 (germline): SGHTS, YDEGEE. The V end lost 0 bases, the J end lost 1 base, and 7 bases lay between the germline ends. This CDR3 is 15 amino acids long. For the CDR3, the DNA is TGTGCCAGCAGCTTGGAGGGACAGAACACCGGGGAGCTGTTTTTT. This sequence encodes CASSLEGQNTGELFF.